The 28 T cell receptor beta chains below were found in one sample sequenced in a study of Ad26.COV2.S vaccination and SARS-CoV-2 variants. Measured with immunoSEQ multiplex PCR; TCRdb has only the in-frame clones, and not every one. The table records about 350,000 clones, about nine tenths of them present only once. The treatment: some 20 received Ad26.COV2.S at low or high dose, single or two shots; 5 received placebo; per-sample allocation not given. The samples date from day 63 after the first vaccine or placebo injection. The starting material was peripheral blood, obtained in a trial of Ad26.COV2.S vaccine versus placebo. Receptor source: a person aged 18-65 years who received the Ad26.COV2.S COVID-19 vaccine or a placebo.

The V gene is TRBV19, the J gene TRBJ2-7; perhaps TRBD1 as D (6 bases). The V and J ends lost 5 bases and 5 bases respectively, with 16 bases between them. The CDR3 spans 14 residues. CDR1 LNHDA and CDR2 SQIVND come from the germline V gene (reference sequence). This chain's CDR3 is CASSGRQVVNEQYF. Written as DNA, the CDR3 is TGTGCCAGTAGTGGTAGACAGGTTGTAAACGAGCAGTACTTC.

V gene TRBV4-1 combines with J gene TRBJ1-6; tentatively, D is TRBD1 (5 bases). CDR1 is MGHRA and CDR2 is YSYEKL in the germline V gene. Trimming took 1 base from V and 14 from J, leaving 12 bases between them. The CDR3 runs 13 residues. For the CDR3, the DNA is TGCGCCAGCAGCCAAGGGGGCCTTAGAACCCTCCACTTT. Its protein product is CASSQGGLRTLHF.

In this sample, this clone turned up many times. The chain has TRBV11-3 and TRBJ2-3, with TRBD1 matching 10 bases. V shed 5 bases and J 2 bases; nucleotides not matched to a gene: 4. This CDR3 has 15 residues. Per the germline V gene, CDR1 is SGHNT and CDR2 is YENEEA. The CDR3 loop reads CASSTGTGDTDTQYF. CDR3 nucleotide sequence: TGTGCCAGCAGCACTGGGACAGGGGACACAGATACGCAGTATTTT.

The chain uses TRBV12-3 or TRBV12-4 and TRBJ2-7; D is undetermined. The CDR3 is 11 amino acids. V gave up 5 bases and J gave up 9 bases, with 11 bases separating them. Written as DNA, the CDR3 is TGTGCCAGCAGTCATGGGGTGTGGCAGTACTTC. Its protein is CASSHGVWQYF.

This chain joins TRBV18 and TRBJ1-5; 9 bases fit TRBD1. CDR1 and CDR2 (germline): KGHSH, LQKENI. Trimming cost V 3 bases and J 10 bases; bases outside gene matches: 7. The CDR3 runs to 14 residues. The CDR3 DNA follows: TGTGCCAGCTCACCCATCCGGGACAGGGTACCCCAGCATTTT. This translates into CASSPIRDRVPQHF.

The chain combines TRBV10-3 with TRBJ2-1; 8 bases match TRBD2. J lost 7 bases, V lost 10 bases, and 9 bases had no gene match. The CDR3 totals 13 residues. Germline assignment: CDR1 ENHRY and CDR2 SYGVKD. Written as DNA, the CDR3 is TGTGCCAGCGGCGGGGGGAGTTGGAATGAGCAGTTCTTC. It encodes CASGGGSWNEQFF.

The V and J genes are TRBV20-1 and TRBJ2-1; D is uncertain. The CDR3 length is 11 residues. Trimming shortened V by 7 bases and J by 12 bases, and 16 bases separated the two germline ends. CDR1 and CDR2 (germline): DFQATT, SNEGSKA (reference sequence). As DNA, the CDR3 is TGCAGTGTCAAGGAAAGTGCTTGGCAGTTCTTC. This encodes CSVKESAWQFF.

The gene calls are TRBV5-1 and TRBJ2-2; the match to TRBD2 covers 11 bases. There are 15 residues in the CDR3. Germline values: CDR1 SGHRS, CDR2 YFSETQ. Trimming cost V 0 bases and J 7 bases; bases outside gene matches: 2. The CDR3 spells CASSLDGTSGGELFF. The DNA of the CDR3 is TGCGCCAGCAGCTTGGATGGGACTAGCGGCGGGGAGCTGTTTTTT.

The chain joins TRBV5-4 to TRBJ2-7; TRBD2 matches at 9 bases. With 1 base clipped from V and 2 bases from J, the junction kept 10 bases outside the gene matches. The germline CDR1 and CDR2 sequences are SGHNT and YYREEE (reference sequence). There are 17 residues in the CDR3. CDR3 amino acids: CASSLSPGLASTYEQYF. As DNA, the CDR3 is TGTGCCAGCAGCTTGTCACCGGGACTAGCTTCGACCTACGAGCAGTACTTC.

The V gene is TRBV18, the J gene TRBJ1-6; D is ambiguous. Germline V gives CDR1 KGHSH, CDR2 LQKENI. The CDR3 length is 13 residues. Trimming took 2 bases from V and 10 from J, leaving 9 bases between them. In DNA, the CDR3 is TGTGCCAGCTCACCATCGTCGGAATCACCCCTCCACTTT. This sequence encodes CASSPSSESPLHF.

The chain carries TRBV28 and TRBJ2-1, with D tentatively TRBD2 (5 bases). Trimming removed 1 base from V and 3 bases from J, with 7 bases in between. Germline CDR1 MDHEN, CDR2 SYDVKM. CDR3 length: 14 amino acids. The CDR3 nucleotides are TGTGCCAGCAGTTTATCTGACTACTACAATGAGCAGTTCTTC. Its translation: CASSLSDYYNEQFF.

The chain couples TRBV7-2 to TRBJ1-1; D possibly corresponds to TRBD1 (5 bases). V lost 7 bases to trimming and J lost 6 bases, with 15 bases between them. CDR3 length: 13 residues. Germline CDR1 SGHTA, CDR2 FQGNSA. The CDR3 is CASTRPGVSEAFF. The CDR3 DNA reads TGTGCCAGCACCCGGCCGGGGGTCTCTGAAGCTTTCTTT.

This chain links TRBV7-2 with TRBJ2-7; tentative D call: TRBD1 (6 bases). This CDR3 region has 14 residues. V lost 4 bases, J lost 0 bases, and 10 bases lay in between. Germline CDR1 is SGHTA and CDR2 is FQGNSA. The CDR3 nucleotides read TGTGCCAGCAGCTCCCCCAGGGGCTCCTACGAGCAGTACTTC. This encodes CASSSPRGSYEQYF.

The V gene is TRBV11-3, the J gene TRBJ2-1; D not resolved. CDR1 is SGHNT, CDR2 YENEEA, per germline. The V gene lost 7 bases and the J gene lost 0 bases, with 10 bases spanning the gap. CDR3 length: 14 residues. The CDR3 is CASKIGDSYNEQFF. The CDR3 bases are TGTGCCAGCAAGATTGGGGACTCCTACAATGAGCAGTTCTTC. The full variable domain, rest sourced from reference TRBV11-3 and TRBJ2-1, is EAGVVQSPRYKIIEKKQPVAFWCNPISGHNTLYWYLQNLGQGPELLIRYENEEAVDDSQLPKDRFSAERLKGVDSTLKIQPAELGDSAVYLCASKIGDSYNEQFFGPGTRLTVL.

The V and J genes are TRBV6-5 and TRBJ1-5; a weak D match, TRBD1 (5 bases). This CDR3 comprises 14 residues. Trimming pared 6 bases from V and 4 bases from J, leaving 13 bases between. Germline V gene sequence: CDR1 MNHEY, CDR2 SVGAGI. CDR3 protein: CASSRGTANQPQHF. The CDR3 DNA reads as TGTGCCAGCAGCCGCGGGACGGCGAATCAGCCCCAGCATTTT.

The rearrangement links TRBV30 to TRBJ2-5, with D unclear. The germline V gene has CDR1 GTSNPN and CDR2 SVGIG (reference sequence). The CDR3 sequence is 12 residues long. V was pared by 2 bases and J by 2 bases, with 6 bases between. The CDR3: CAWSLAQETQYF. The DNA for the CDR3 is TGTGCCTGGAGTTTAGCTCAAGAGACCCAGTACTTC.

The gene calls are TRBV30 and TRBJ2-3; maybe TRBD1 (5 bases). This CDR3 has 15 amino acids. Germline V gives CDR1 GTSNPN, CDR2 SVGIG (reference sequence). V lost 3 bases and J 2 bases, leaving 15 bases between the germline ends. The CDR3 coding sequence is TGTGCCTGGAGCAACAACCGACAGTTCACAGATACGCAGTATTTT. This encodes CAWSNNRQFTDTQYF.

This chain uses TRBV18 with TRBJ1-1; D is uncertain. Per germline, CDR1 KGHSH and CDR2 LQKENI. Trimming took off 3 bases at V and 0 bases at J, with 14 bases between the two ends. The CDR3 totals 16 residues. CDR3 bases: TGTGCCAGCTCACCCACCGTGGGCGGGTTGAACACTGAAGCTTTCTTT. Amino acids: CASSPTVGGLNTEAFF.

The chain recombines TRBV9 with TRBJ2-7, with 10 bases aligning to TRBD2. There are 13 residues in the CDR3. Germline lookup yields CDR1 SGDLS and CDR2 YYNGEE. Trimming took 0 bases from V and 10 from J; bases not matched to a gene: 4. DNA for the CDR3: TGTGCCAGCAGCGTAGGGCTAGCGGGAGATCAGTACTTC. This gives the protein CASSVGLAGDQYF.

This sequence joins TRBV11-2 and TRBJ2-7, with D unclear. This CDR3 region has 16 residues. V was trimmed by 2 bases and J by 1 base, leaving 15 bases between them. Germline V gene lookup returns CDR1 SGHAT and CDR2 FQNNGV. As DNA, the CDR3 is TGTGCCAGCAGCTTATTTAGGGCAGTACCATCCTACGAGCAGTACTTC. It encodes CASSLFRAVPSYEQYF.

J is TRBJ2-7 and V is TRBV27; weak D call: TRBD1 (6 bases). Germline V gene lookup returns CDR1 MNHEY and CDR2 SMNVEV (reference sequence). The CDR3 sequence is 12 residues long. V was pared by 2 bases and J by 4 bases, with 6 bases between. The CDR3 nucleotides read TGTGCCAGCAGTTTAACAGGGTACGAGCAGTACTTC. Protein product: CASSLTGYEQYF.

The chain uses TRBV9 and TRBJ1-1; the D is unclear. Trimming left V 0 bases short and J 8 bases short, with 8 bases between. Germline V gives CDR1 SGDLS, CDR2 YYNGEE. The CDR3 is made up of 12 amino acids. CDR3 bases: TGTGCCAGCAGCGTAGATTATGGAGAAGCTTTCTTT. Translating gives CASSVDYGEAFF.

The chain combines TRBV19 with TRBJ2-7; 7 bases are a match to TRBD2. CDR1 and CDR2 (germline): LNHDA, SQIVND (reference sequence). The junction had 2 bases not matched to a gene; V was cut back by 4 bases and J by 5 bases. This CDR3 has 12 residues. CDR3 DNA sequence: TGTGCCAGTAGTACCAGCGGGAACGAGCAGTACTTC. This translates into CASSTSGNEQYF.

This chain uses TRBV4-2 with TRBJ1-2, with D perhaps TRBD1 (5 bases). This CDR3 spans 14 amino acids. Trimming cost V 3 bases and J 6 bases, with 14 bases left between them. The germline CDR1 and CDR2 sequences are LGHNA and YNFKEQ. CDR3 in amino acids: CASSHEGTRNGYTF. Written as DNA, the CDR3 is TGTGCCAGCAGCCATGAAGGGACGCGGAATGGCTACACCTTC.

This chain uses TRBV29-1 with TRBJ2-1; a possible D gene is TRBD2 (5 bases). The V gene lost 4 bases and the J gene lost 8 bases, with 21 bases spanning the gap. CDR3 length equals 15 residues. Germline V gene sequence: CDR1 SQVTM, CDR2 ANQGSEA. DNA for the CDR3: TGCAGCGTTGCCCCGGACTCTTCGAGCGTGGATGAGCAGTTCTTC. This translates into CSVAPDSSSVDEQFF.

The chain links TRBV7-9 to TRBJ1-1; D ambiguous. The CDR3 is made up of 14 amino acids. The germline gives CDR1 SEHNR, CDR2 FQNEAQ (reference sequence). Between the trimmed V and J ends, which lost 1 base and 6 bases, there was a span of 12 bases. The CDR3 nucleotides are TGTGCCAGCAGCTTAGGGTCCGCATTCCCTGAAGCTTTCTTT. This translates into CASSLGSAFPEAFF.

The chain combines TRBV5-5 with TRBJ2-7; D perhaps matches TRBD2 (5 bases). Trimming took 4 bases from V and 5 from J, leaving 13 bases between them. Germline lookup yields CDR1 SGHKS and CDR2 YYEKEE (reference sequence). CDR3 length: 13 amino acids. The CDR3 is CASSIYGVHEQYF. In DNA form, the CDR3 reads TGTGCCAGCAGCATCTACGGGGTCCACGAGCAGTACTTC.

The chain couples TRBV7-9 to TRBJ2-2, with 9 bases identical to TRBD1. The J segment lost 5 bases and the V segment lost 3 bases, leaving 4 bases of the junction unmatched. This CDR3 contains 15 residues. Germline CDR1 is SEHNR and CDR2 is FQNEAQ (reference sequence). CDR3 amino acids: CASSFFDRGTGELFF. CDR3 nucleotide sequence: TGTGCCAGCAGCTTCTTTGACAGGGGGACCGGGGAGCTGTTTTTT.